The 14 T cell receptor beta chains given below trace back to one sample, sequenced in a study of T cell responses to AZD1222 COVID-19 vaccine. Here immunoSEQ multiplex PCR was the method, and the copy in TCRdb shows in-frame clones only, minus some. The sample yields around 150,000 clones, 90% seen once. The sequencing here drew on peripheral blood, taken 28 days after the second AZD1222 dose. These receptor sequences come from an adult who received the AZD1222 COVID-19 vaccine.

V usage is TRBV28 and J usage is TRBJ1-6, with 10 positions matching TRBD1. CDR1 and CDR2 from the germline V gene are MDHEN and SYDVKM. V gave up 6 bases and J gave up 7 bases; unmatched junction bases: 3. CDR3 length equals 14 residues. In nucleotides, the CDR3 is TGTGCCAGCAGACTGGGACAGGGGAATTCACCCCTCCACTTT. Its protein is CASRLGQGNSPLHF. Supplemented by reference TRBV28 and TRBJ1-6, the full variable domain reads DVKVTQSSRYLVKRTGEKVFLECVQDMDHENMFWYRQDPGLGLRLIYFSYDVKMKEKGDIPEGYSVSREKKERFSLILESASTNQTSMYLCASRLGQGNSPLHFGNGTRLTVT.

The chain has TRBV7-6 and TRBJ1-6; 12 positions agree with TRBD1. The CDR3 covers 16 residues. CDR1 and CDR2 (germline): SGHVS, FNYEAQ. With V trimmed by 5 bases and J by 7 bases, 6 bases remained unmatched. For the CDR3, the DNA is TGTGCCAGCAGCCCAGGGGGACAGGGGGCGAATTCACCCCTCCACTTT. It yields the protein CASSPGGQGANSPLHF.

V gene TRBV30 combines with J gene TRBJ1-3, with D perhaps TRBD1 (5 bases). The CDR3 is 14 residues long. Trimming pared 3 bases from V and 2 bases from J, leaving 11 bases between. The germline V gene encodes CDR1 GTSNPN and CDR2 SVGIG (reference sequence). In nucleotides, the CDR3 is TGTGCCTGGAGCCCAGACAGAGCTGGAAACACCATATATTTT. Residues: CAWSPDRAGNTIYF. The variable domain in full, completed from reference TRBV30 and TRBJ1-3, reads SQTIHQWPATLVQPVGSPLSLECTVEGTSNPNLYWYRQAAGRGLQLLFYSVGIGQISSEVPQNLSASRPQDRQFILSSKKLLLSDSGFYLCAWSPDRAGNTIYFGEGSWLTVV.

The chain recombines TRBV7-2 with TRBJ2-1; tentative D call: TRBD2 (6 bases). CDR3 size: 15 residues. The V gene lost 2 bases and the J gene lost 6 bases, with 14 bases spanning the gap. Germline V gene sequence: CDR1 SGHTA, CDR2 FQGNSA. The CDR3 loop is CASSLMRGLVNEQFF. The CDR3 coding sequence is TGTGCCAGCAGCTTAATGCGGGGTTTGGTCAATGAGCAGTTCTTC.

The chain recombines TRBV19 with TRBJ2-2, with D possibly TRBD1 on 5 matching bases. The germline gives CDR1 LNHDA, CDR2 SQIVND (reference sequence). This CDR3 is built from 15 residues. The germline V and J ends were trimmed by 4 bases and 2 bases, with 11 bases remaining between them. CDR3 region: CASSSGAANTGELFF. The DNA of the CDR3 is TGTGCCAGTAGTAGTGGGGCAGCAAACACCGGGGAGCTGTTTTTT.

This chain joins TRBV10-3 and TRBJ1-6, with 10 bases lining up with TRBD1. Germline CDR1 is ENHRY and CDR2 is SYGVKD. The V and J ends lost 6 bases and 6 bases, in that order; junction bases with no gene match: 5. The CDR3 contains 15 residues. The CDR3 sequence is CAISRQGAGNSPLHF. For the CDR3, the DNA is TGTGCCATCAGCCGACAGGGGGCGGGTAATTCACCCCTCCACTTT.

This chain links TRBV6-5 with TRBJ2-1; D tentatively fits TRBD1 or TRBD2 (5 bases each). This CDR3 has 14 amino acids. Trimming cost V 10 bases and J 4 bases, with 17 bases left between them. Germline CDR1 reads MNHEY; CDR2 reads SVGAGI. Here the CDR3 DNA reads TGTGCCACCACCCGGGACGGGATTTACAATGAGCAGTTCTTC. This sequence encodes CATTRDGIYNEQFF.

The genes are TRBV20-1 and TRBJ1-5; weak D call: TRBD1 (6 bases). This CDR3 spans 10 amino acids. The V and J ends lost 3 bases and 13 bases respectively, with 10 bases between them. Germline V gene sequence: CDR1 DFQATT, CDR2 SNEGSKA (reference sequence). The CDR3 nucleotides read TGCAGTGCTAGTTTAGGGGGGCAGCATTTT. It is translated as CSASLGGQHF.

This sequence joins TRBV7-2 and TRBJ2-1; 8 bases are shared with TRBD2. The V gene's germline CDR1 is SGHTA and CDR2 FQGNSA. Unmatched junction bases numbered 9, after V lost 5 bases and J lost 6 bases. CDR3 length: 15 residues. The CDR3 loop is CASSIGTSKTNEQFF. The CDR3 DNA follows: TGTGCCAGCAGCATCGGGACTAGTAAGACCAATGAGCAGTTCTTC. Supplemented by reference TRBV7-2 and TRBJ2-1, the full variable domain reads GAGVSQSPSNKVTEKGKDVELRCDPISGHTALYWYRQSLGQGLEFLIYFQGNSAPDKSGLPSDRFSAERTGGSVSTLTIQRTQQEDSAVYLCASSIGTSKTNEQFFGPGTRLTVL.

The CDR3 loop reads CASRPYIDSPLHF. The CDR3, as DNA: TGTGCCAGCAGACCTTATATAGATTCACCCCTCCACTTT. This chain links TRBV6-2 or TRBV6-3 with TRBJ1-6; D not certain. Trimming shortened V by 6 bases and J by 8 bases, and 11 bases separated the two germline ends. The CDR3 consists of 13 residues. Germline lookup yields CDR1 MNHEY and CDR2 SVGEGT.

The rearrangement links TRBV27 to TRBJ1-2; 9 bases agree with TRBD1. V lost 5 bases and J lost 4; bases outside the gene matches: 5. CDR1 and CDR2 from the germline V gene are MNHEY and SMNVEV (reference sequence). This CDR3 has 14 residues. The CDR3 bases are TGTGCCAGCAGTACTGCGACAGGGGGCTATGGCTACACCTTC. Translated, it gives CASSTATGGYGYTF.

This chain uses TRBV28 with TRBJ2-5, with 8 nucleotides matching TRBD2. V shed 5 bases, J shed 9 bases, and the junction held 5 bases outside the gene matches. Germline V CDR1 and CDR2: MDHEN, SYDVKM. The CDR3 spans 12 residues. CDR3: CASSRRGGAQYF. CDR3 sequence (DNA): TGTGCCAGCAGTCGACGGGGGGGTGCCCAGTACTTC.

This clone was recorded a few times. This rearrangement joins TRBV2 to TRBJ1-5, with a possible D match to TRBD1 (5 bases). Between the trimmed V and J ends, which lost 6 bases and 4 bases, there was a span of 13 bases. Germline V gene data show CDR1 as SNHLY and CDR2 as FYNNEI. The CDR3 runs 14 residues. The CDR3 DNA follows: TGTGCCAGCAGCGAGGTCAGGGAAAATCAGCCCCAGCATTTT. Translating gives CASSEVRENQPQHF.

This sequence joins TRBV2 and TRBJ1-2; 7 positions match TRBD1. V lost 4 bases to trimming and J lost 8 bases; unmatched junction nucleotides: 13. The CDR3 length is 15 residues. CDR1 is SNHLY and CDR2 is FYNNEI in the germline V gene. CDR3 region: CASSVTGEGLEGYTF. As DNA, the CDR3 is TGTGCCAGCAGTGTTACAGGGGAGGGATTAGAGGGCTACACCTTC.